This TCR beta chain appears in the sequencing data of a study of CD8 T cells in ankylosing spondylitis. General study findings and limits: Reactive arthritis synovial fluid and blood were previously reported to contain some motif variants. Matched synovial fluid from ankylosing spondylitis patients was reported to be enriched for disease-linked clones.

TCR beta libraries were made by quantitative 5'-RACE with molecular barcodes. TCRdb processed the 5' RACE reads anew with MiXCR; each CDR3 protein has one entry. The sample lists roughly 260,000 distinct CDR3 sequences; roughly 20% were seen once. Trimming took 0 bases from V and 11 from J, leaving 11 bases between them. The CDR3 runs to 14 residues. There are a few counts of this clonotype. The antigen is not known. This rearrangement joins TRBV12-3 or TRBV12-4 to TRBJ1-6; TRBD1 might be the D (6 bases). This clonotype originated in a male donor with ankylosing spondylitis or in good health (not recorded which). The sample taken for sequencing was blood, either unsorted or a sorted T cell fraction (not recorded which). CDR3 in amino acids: CASSLAGAWTPLHF. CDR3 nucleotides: TGTGCCAGCAGTTTAGCGGGGGCTTGGACACCCCTCCACTTT.